The present T cell receptor (beta chain) was sequenced within a study of blood T cell repertoires in COVID-19. Study background: Spain, Italy and the United States supplied samples that represented acute and convalescent COVID-19. T cells, B-cell-depleted T cells, or PBMCs provided the cDNA or gDNA that served as material.

V was clipped by 2 bases and J by 5 bases; unmatched bases: 8. CDR1 LGHDT and CDR2 YNNKEL come from the germline V gene (reference sequence). The CDR3 has 15 amino acids. In the source study's methods: Reference gene primer amplification gave nucleated cell count estimates. Sequenced by immunoSEQ multiplex PCR; TCRdb stores in-frame clones only, minus some. Clone size and the V and J calls come from that table; the DNA yielded D and trimming. The sample lists a few hundred thousand clones; about four fifths were seen once. The V and J genes are TRBV3-1 (or the pseudogene TRBV3-2) and TRBJ2-5, with 7 bases identical to TRBD1. The sequenced material came from peripheral blood. This receptor was identified in a woman younger than 30 with acute or convalescent COVID-19. Here the CDR3 DNA reads TGTGCCAGCAGCCAAAGATGGACAGGTGGGGAGACCCAGTACTTC. It yields the protein CASSQRWTGGETQYF.